Given below is one TCR beta chain in context. The CDR3 is 15 residues long. Germline V gene lookup returns CDR1 MNHEY and CDR2 SVGEGT. V dropped 6 bases and J dropped 0 bases, with 14 bases sitting between them. These data are taken from a study of blood T cell repertoires in COVID-19. Libraries were prepared by immunoSEQ multiplex PCR; TCRdb keeps only in-frame clonotypes and omits some of them. The sample records roughly 100,000 clones, around 90% being singletons. The TCR was taken from a woman aged 45-65 years with COVID-19, enrolled during active disease. V is TRBV6-2 or TRBV6-3 and J is TRBJ1-1; possibly TRBD1 for D (6 bases). The sample was peripheral blood. CDR3 sequence reads: CASSQLQGMNTEAFF. CDR3 sequence (DNA): TGTGCCAGCAGCCAACTACAGGGTATGAACACTGAAGCTTTCTTT.